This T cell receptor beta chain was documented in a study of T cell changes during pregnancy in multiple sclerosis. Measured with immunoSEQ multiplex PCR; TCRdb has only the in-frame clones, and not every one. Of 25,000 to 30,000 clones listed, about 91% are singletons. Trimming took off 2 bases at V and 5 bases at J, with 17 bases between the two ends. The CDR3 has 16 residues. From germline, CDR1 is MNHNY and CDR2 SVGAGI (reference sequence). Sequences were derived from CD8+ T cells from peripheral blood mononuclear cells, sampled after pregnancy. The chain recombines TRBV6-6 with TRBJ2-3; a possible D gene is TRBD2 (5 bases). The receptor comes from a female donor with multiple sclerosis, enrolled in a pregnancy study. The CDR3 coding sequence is TGTGCCAGCAGTTACCAAGCGGCGGAGATAGTAGATACGCAGTATTTT. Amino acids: CASSYQAAEIVDTQYF.